The rows below give T cell receptor beta chains drawn from one sample of a study of Graves' ophthalmopathy and Graves' hyperthyroidism. TCRdb independently ran MiXCR on the multiplex PCR reads; one entry per CDR3 protein. In the table there are 300,000 to 500,000 distinct CDR3 sequences, 15% of which are singletons. Input material: peripheral blood. The receptors derive from a woman aged 18-29 years with stable Graves' hyperthyroidism. Each CDR3 is given with its conserved first and last residue.

TRBV6-5,TRBJ2-4,CAAGTPVNIQYF
TRBV10-3,TRBJ1-1,CAISESFEGQEAFF
TRBV5-1,TRBJ2-2,CASTPGSGGAGELFF
TRBV18,TRBJ2-7,CASSPISGGTVEQYF
TRBV11-1,TRBJ2-2,CASSLLSGPNTGELFF
TRBV11-1,TRBJ2-7,CASSSSGVTYEQYF
TRBV5-1,TRBJ1-2,CASGPTDANYGYTF
TRBV19,TRBJ1-6,CASGSSYNSPLHF
TRBV20-1,TRBJ1-5,CSARWGYSNQPQHF
TRBV6-1,TRBJ1-1,CASSEVTVSLDEAFF
TRBV12-3/TRBV12-4,TRBJ2-7,CASSLGQGVSEQYF
TRBV6-1,TRBJ1-1,CASSIGTEAFF
TRBV15,TRBJ2-7,CATSRDKGYEQYF
TRBV11-1,TRBJ1-1,CASSQHPGQGPWEAFF
TRBV6-1,TRBJ1-1,CASSDSMNTEAFF
TRBV6-1,TRBJ1-6,CASSGVLSPLHF
TRBV3-1,TRBJ1-6,CASNRGDSSPLHF
TRBV12-3/TRBV12-4,TRBJ2-5,CASSSRQPHQYF
TRBV7-8,TRBJ2-2,CASSPTSRRDTGELFF
TRBV29-1,TRBJ1-1,CSAGHMNTEAFF
TRBV6-5,TRBJ2-2,CASSYSKFGGRGELFF
TRBV5-1,TRBJ2-5,CAISPGTVGQETQYF
TRBV13,TRBJ2-7,CASSNRDRSYEQYF
TRBV11-2,TRBJ2-2,CASSLYGSGGANTGELFF
TRBV4-1,TRBJ2-7,CASSQDPAVRAREQYF
TRBV7-3,TRBJ2-5,CASSPTPRESQETQYF
TRBV6-1,TRBJ1-1,CAARGNVNTEAFF
TRBV11-3,TRBJ2-5,CASSPGLGPLQETQYF
TRBV24-1,TRBJ2-7,CATSESSASSYEQYF
TRBV5-6,TRBJ2-5,CASSPGPDRGPETQYF
TRBV20-1,TRBJ2-5,CSARVGRQETQYF
TRBV2,TRBJ2-3,CASSETSGQFTDTQYF
TRBV6-4,TRBJ2-5,CASSRHISWGREETQYF
TRBV7-3,TRBJ1-6,CASSLNPGQGALSYNSPLHF
TRBV5-1,TRBJ2-5,CASSLRSVQETQYF
TRBV6-5,TRBJ1-4,CASSYGRTNEKLFF
TRBV6-1,TRBJ2-7,CASRRDRGESYEQYF
TRBV5-1,TRBJ1-1,CASREDTEACF
TRBV12-3/TRBV12-4,TRBJ2-5,CASILTGSYQETRYF
TRBV6-5,TRBJ1-2,CASSYDRGGGYTF
TRBV25-1,TRBJ1-2,CASSDPGTGVYGYTF
TRBV19,TRBJ2-7,CASSRWETSGVDEQYF
TRBV5-1,TRBJ2-2,CASCGLADNTGELFF
TRBV12-3/TRBV12-4,TRBJ1-6,CASSLRGSYNSPLHF
TRBV7-8,TRBJ1-5,CASSSTRRGTAGTTGNQPQHF
TRBV27,TRBJ1-6,CASSLRTGRDSPLHF
TRBV29-1,TRBJ2-2,CSPSPGTDNTGELFF
TRBV4-2,TRBJ2-7,CASSQEGGHNEQYF
TRBV19,TRBJ2-5,CASSITSGDLETQYF
TRBV6-5,TRBJ1-2,CASSITGQGNNGYTF
TRBV29-1,TRBJ1-2,CSVEFVGGYTF
TRBV27,TRBJ1-1,CASSPAGFRWNTEAFF
TRBV28,TRBJ2-7,CATFPGGAVDEQYF
TRBV2,TRBJ2-5,CASKGIAGRGTQYF
TRBV6-1,TRBJ1-5,CASANSPRTPNQPQHF
TRBV10-2,TRBJ1-5,CASRGGRGDQPQHF
TRBV7-2,TRBJ1-2,CASSRGIPGYTF
TRBV5-1,TRBJ1-2,CASSLMGGGGYTF